This T cell receptor beta chain was found in a study of cytomegalovirus exposure and HLA in healthy donors (dated by TCRdb to between 2016 and 2019). In terms of the full investigation: An earlier analysis of several hundred of the donors reported 276 Gb of sequence data and 117 million unique TCR beta sequences from about 200 million T cells. About 330 gigabases of sequencing data and around 88 million unique TCR sequences made up an early release that covered over 550 HLA-typed donors. Among the roughly 390 genotyped donors, around 81% belonged to the genetic ancestry cluster associated with self-reported Caucasian donors. The aim of the study was to test whether cataloging public T cell receptors could identify signatures of past pathogen exposure. Using immunosequencing, the study profiled T cell repertoires from about 610 subjects and related those repertoires to cytomegalovirus serostatus. Besides the first cohort of 666 subjects, a separate validation cohort made up of 120 or so different subjects was used. The study combined high-throughput TCR immunosequencing, statistical association of individual TCRs with disease status, and machine learning to predict cytomegalovirus infection status. A later analysis re-examined previously published TCR beta repertoires from over 500 donors and added high-resolution HLA genotyping to investigate patterns of TCR occurrence. In the later analysis, no new phenotypic data were used to find candidate immune exposures; instead, reliance was placed on TCR beta sequences and their occurrence across donors. An earlier analysis of several hundred of the donors applied high-throughput TCR beta sequencing to assess whether each TCR beta V gene segment acted as functional or pseudogenic. Donor age, sex, ethnicity and CMV serostatus were compiled together with the repertoire data. Genome-wide SNP genotypes for about 55% of the 666 donors were used in a later genetic analysis, which treated that subset as a discovery cohort. All discovery cohort repertoires had been generated using a single sequencing platform. HLA typing covered class I and class II loci at four-digit resolution. Typing coverage differed by locus: A, B, C, DRB1 and DQB1 were typed in about 629-640 donors, DQA1 in around 500, DPA1 in some 610, and DPB1 in around 490. Because of strong linkage in the cohort, a few DR-DQ haplotypes were treated as single units for association and clustering. Among roughly 370 genotyped donors of the cohort, an average of approximately 240,000 unique TCR beta nucleotide sequences were sequenced per donor, around a sixth of them non-productive. Here is what the overall study found, with its caveats: In a later analysis, more than 15,000 TCR beta sequences were associated with specific HLA alleles at a false discovery rate of 0.05. A further reported finding was that TCR beta sequences accurately predicted the HLA-A and HLA-B alleles for most subjects in the first cohort. Because counts were too low, some 17 rarely observed V segments, including chromosome 9 orphons, were left out of the earlier analysis of approximately 580 of the donors. Because some donors lacked HLA typing at each locus, the association tests relied only on the typed subset. Compared with the roughly 700-donor mean, donors in an Asian-associated ancestry cluster had fewer N-insertions in productive TCRs, according to a later genetic analysis. In a later analysis, HLA-associated TCR beta chains were found to be more clonally expanded and to have lower generation probabilities than equally common non-associated chains. A later genetic analysis associated a missense DCLRE1C variant with V-gene and J-gene trimming of TCR beta chains, and an independent cohort replicated the association. The presence/absence analyses assumed that sequencing depth was roughly uniform across donors, and that assumption may not be true. It was suggested by the authors that the approach could potentially be generalized to other disease states and immunological phenotypes. In an earlier analysis of some 640 of the donors, most TCR beta V segments were observed in productive rearrangements about 87% or about 30% of the time, broadly matching IMGT annotations. Across donors, most TCR sequences were observed very rarely, whereas some public TCRs were present in many individuals. In a later analysis, most CMV-associated TCR beta chains were found to appear HLA-restricted, with HLA associations seemingly driven largely by CMV exposure. The study listed around 160 TCR beta chains as associated with cytomegalovirus. For the cohort, immune exposure information was limited to CMV serostatus. Correlated functional status among segregating V segments might reflect linkage disequilibrium, but an unknown experimental factor could not be ruled out. The sequencing pipeline was judged likely to have produced a cluster of highly shared sequence variants as a technical artifact. A later analysis reported that several top co-occurrence clusters appeared linked to parvovirus B19, influenza, CMV and Epstein-Barr virus. According to a later analysis, TCR association rates differed among HLA loci, with DRB1 alleles showing the most associated TCRs and HLA-C alleles showing the fewest. A few of the identified cytomegalovirus-associated TCR beta chains were confirmed in vitro to be specific for cytomegalovirus antigens. The classifier was reported to diagnose cytomegalovirus status with high specificity and sensitivity in both the original cohort and the validation cohort. When HLA alleles, especially DR and DQ, strongly co-occurred, attributing TCR associations to individual alleles was difficult. Only TCR beta chains were sequenced in this cohort, and the absence of alpha or paired-chain data limited detectable features. The 87-base-pair reads could not distinguish some IMGT-functional V segments, including TRBV6-2 and TRBV6-3, so those segments were excluded.

A single count supports this clone. There is no known antigen for this receptor. Base-call qualities are not available, and no considerably larger clone is one nucleotide away. The cohort comprised approximately 700 healthy bone marrow donors. Cohort members were all nominally healthy when sampled, although unrecorded immune exposures were likely present. The donor tested CMV seronegative and was one of the 352 seronegative cohort members. A peripheral blood sample was provided by each donor, and peripheral blood mononuclear cells were used for TCR beta sequencing. The Qiagen DNeasy Blood Extraction Kit was used to extract genomic DNA from the blood cell samples. The library relied on the immunoSEQ multiplex PCR assay. For the multiplex PCR, a mixture combining 60 forward primers for TCR Vbeta segments and 13 reverse primers for TCR Jbeta segments was used. The CDR3 region of rearranged TCR beta genes was amplified from genomic DNA by a multiplex PCR assay. The amplified TCR beta libraries were sequenced on the Illumina HiSeq System as 87-base-pair reads. The study's own analysis went as follows. A later analysis tallied around 80 million unique TCR beta chains across the 666 repertoires, and 10 million to 11 million of those chains were shared by two or more donors. To remove PCR and sequencing errors, raw reads were error-corrected and collapsed into unique sequences using a nearest-neighbor algorithm that merged closely related sequences. To assign V, D and J gene segments, CDR3 sequences were aligned to IMGT reference sequences. For a sequence to be retained, at least a six-nucleotide match to both a V gene segment and a J gene segment was required. Rearrangements were called productive when the CDR3 lacked stop codons and stayed in frame with V and J; all others were non-productive. CDR3 was defined according to IMGT convention as the region running from the second conserved V-encoded cysteine to the conserved J-encoded phenylalanine. Sequences without an unambiguous match to a single V gene segment were excluded from the earlier analysis of about 600 of the donors. In an earlier analysis of several hundred of the donors, a V segment was called functional when productive rearrangements were above 56.7%, and segregating when the standard deviation between donors exceeded 5%. To diagnose cytomegalovirus status from the catalog of TCR beta chain sequences, a statistical classification framework was built. In a later analysis, V and J genes were assigned by comparing TCR nucleotide sequences against IMGT/GENE-DB human TR gene sequences. Using the TCRdist pipeline, a later analysis assigned CDR3 sequences along with most-parsimonious VDJ recombination scenarios. In a later analysis, each TCR beta chain was defined by its CDR3 amino acid sequence together with its V-gene family, and reads without a unique V-gene family were excluded. In a later analysis, around 650 highly shared, low-generation-probability nucleotide sequences were removed to address suspected cross-contamination and a sequencing artifact. A later analysis calculated a clonal expansion index for each public chain from normalized within-repertoire ranks of inferred template counts. In a later analysis, generation probabilities were computed with a VDJ recombination model fitted to out-of-frame rearrangements, and the resulting probabilities were checked against IGoR. In a later analysis, TCR-TCR, TCR-HLA and TCR-CMV co-occurrence was scored with hypergeometric tests, and a repertoire-size bias correction was applied to TCR pairs. In a later analysis, false discovery rates were estimated by permuting HLA or CMV assignments 20 times. In a later analysis, co-occurring TCRs were grouped using DBSCAN, and TCRdist sequence similarity was added for clustering within HLA-allele-positive subsets. For co-occurrence clustering, repertoires with fewer than 30,000 or more than 120,000 public chains were excluded, along with 4 to 6 repertoires with anomalous nucleotide sharing. This is the immuneACCESS table as TCRdb keeps it, with only in-frame sequences that have V and J called. A part of the clones is gone; compared with another copy, unresolved V genes explain less than half, and the rest is unexplained. V and J calls and clone size come straight from that table; D and trimming were deduced from the DNA. The sample table lists some 120,000 clones, approximately 80% of them with a count of one. Around 4% of the sample goes to the ten largest clones.

From its cysteine to its phenylalanine, the CDR3 spans 15 amino acids. The sequence is cut down to CDR3 DNA, 45 bases in frame from base 1. CDR1 and CDR2, per the germline V gene, are SGHRS and YFSETQ. Unmatched junction bases come to 4, with V trimmed by 3 bases and J by 3 bases. This clonotype originated in a man aged 35 to 55 in good health and CMV-seronegative. The sequenced material came from PBMCs. Rearrangement joined TRBV5-1 to TRBJ2-7; 12 central nucleotides agree with TRBD2. The DNA reads as follows: TGCGCCAGCAGCTGGACTAGCGGGGAAGTCTACGAGCAGTACTTC. This is translated as CASSWTSGEVYEQYF.